A single T cell receptor (beta chain) is shown here with its context. Antigen: not known. The germline gives CDR1 WSHSY, CDR2 SAAADI. The CDR3 is 14 residues long. V gave up 6 bases and J gave up 9 bases, with 18 bases separating them. Researchers reported that TCR beta cDNA libraries carried unique molecular identifiers. TCRdb independently ran MiXCR on the PCR reads; one entry per CDR3 protein. The data contain 800,000 to 950,000 distinct CDR3 sequences, roughly half of them seen just once; the ten biggest clones take up approximately 4.2%. The data are from a study of post-analysis software for immune sequencing data. On the study more broadly: Multiple sclerosis in the patients followed relapsing-remitting, secondary progressive and progressive-relapsing courses.

Regarding the study as a whole: There was significantly lower normalized Chao1 diversity in multiple sclerosis patients than in controls. The five TRBV segments detected at higher frequency in patients than in controls included TRBV5-6, TRBV5-1 and TRBV20-1. Strong co-clustering by F measure linked samples that shared a preparation batch.

This TCR derives from a girl aged 10-17 years with multiple sclerosis. The sample consisted of blood. The chain combines TRBV10-2 with TRBJ1-5; no firm D call. The CDR3 sequence: CASSLDLASRPQHF. The CDR3 DNA reads as TGCGCCAGCAGCTTGGACCTCGCTTCGCGGCCCCAGCATTTT.